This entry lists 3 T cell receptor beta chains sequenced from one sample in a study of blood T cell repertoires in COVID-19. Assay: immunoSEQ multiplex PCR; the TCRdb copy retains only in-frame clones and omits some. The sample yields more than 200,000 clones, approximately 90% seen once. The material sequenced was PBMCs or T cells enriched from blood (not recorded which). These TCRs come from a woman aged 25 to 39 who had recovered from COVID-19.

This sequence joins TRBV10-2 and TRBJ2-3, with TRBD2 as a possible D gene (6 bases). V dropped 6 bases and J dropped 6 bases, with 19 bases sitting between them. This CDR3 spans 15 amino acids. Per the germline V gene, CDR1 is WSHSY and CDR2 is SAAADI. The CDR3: CASRDSGFASDTQYF. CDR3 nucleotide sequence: TGCGCCAGCAGAGATAGCGGCTTTGCCTCTGATACGCAGTATTTT.

Here the CDR3 reads CAIREGSPYGYTF. Written as DNA, the CDR3 is TGTGCCATCAGGGAGGGCAGTCCCTATGGCTACACCTTC. The chain recombines TRBV6-6 with TRBJ1-2; perhaps TRBD1 as D (5 bases). The CDR3 length is 13 residues. Germline lookup yields CDR1 MNHNY and CDR2 SVGAGI (reference sequence). V lost 10 bases to trimming and J lost 4 bases, with 16 bases between them.

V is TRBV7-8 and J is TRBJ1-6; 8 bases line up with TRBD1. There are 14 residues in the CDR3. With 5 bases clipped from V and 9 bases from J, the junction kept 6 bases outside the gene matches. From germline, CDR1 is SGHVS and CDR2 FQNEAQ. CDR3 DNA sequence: TGTGCCAGCAGCAACGGACAGGGAGGTTCACCCCTCCACTTT. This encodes CASSNGQGGSPLHF. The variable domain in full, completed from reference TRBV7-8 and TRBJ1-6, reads GAGVSQSPRYKVAKRGQDVALRCDPISGHVSLFWYQQALGQGPEFLTYFQNEAQLDKSGLPSDRFFAERPEGSVSTLKIQRTQQEDSAVYLCASSNGQGGSPLHFGNGTRLTVT.